Below, 32 T cell receptor beta chains from the same sample are listed, as sequenced in a study of blood T cell repertoires in COVID-19. Method: immunoSEQ multiplex PCR; TCRdb's copy keeps in-frame clones and lacks some. The sample includes approximately 45,000 clones, over 75% of them seen just once. Sequenced material: peripheral blood. The receptors come from a human donor in a cohort sampled during active COVID-19.

Sample share makes this clone medium-sized (0.01 to 0.1%). The chain has TRBV2 and TRBJ2-3; 8 positions match TRBD1. V trimming: 3 bases; J trimming: 2 bases; junction bases outside the gene matches: 10. In germline, CDR1 is SNHLY, CDR2 FYNNEI. The CDR3 covers 17 residues. CDR3 DNA: TGTGCCAGCAGTGATCCCTTGGACAGGGTGTCCACAGATACGCAGTATTTT. Its translation is CASSDPLDRVSTDTQYF.

The chain joins TRBV10-3 to TRBJ1-1, with 8 bases aligning to TRBD1. The CDR3 is 17 amino acids. V lost 3 bases and J lost 2; bases outside the gene matches: 11. CDR1 ENHRY and CDR2 SYGVKD come from the germline V gene. CDR3 sequence: CAISEGPRGQGNTEAFF. The CDR3 nucleotides are TGTGCCATCAGTGAAGGCCCCAGGGGGCAGGGTAACACTGAAGCTTTCTTT.

This clone is a singleton in its sample. J is TRBJ2-3 and V is TRBV18; no definite D call. Deletions cut 3 bases from V and 3 bases from J, with 4 bases between. The germline V gene encodes CDR1 KGHSH and CDR2 LQKENI. The CDR3 is made up of 12 amino acids. CDR3 sequence (DNA): TGTGCCAGCTCACCGAGTACAGATACGCAGTATTTT. As protein: CASSPSTDTQYF.

CDR3 nucleotides: TGTGCCAGCAGCCAGGACTGGGGGGAGAACGCGGGAGAGCAGTACTTC. Its translation is CASSQDWGENAGEQYF. This sequence joins TRBV9 and TRBJ2-7; a weak D match, TRBD2 (6 bases). This CDR3 contains 16 residues. Between the trimmed V and J ends, which lost 4 bases and 7 bases, there was a span of 24 bases. CDR1 and CDR2 (germline): SGDLS, YYNGEE. The full variable domain, rest sourced from reference TRBV9 and TRBJ2-7, is DSGVTQTPKHLITATGQRVTLRCSPRSGDLSVYWYQQSLDQGLQFLIQYYNGEERAKGNILERFSAQQFPDLHSELNLSSLELGDSALYFCASSQDWGENAGEQYFGPGTRLTVT.

This rearrangement joins TRBV7-9 to TRBJ2-2; the match to TRBD2 covers 13 bases. With V trimmed by 5 bases and J by 1 base, 4 bases remained unmatched. CDR1 and CDR2 (germline): SEHNR, FQNEAQ (reference sequence). This CDR3 contains 17 residues. CDR3 DNA: TGTGCCAGCAGCCGGACTAGCGGGGGAGTGAACACCGGGGAGCTGTTTTTT. It is translated as CASSRTSGGVNTGELFF.

The chain couples TRBV19 to TRBJ2-7; the D is unclear. The CDR3 consists of 13 residues. The ends were cut back, 4 bases at V and 3 bases at J, with 10 bases in the middle. Per germline, CDR1 LNHDA and CDR2 SQIVND (reference sequence). CDR3: CASSKAEIYEQYF. For the CDR3, the DNA is TGTGCCAGTAGTAAAGCCGAGATCTACGAGCAGTACTTC.

This clone is a singleton in its sample. V and J are TRBV18 and TRBJ2-1, with 9 positions matching TRBD1. V lost 3 bases, J lost 7 bases, and 4 bases stayed unmatched. The CDR3 consists of 14 residues. In germline, CDR1 is KGHSH, CDR2 LQKENI. The CDR3 DNA reads TGTGCCAGCTCACCCGCCGGGACAGGGAATGAGCAGTTCTTC. It translates to CASSPAGTGNEQFF.

This sequence joins TRBV5-4 and TRBJ2-5; 8 bases map to TRBD2. This CDR3 comprises 15 residues. Germline loops: CDR1 SGHNT, CDR2 YYREEE (reference sequence). J gave up 5 bases and V 0 bases, and 6 bases lay outside the gene matches. The CDR3 DNA is TGTGCCAGCAGCTTGGCCGGGGGGGCCCGGGAGACCCAGTACTTC. It yields the protein CASSLAGGARETQYF.

The chain employs TRBV18 and TRBJ1-2; 10 nucleotides match TRBD1. This CDR3 has 16 amino acids. The germline V gene has CDR1 KGHSH and CDR2 LQKENI. J was trimmed by 4 bases and V by 0 bases; bases with no gene match: 5. CDR3 sequence (DNA): TGTGCCAGCTCACCACCGATGGGGACAGGGGCCTATGGCTACACCTTC. This translates into CASSPPMGTGAYGYTF. The whole variable domain, remainder taken from reference TRBV18 and TRBJ1-2, is NAGVMQNPRHLVRRRGQEARLRCSPMKGHSHVYWYRQLPEEGLKFMVYLQKENIIDESGMPKERFSAEFPKEGPSILRIQQVVRGDSAAYFCASSPPMGTGAYGYTFGSGTRLTVV.

Notes on this clone: A much larger clone lies one base from this, so it may be a read error. CDR3 coding DNA: TGTGCCAGCAGTCGGACAGGGGCCTACGAGCAGTACTTC. Translating it yields CASSRTGAYEQYF. This chain links TRBV2 with TRBJ2-7; TRBD1 matches 9 bases. CDR1 SNHLY and CDR2 FYNNEI come from the germline V gene. This CDR3 contains 13 residues. Trimming took 5 bases from V and 2 from J; bases not matched to a gene: 1. Full variable domain (remainder filled in from reference TRBV2 and TRBJ2-7): EPEVTQTPSHQVTQMGQEVILRCVPISNHLYFYWYRQILGQKVEFLVSFYNNEISEKSEIFDDQFSVERPDGSNFTLKIRSTKLEDSAMYFCASSRTGAYEQYFGPGTRLTVT.

The V and J genes are TRBV6-5 and TRBJ2-1; D is possibly TRBD1 (6 bases). Trimming stripped 5 bases from V and 3 bases from J, with 14 bases between. Germline V gives CDR1 MNHEY, CDR2 SVGAGI. The CDR3 is 15 residues long. The CDR3 spells CASSTGGQGYNEQFF. The DNA of the CDR3 is TGTGCCAGCAGTACTGGGGGCCAGGGCTACAATGAGCAGTTCTTC.

This clone was detected only a few times. The rearrangement uses TRBV6-6 and TRBJ2-7; D not certain. The V gene's germline CDR1 is MNHNY and CDR2 SVGAGI (reference sequence). The CDR3 runs 11 residues. Trimming removed 6 bases at V and 4 bases at J, with 7 bases between. In nucleotides, the CDR3 is TGTGCCAGCAGAAGCTCGTACGAGCAGTACTTC. It encodes CASRSSYEQYF.

This chain uses TRBV13 with TRBJ1-2; the D gene is possibly TRBD1 (6 bases). The CDR3 consists of 14 residues. V was shortened by 5 bases and J by 4 bases, with 14 bases between the two germline ends. Looked up from germline, CDR1 is PRHDT and CDR2 is FYEKMQ (reference sequence). DNA of the CDR3: TGTGCCAGCAGCCGAGATCAGGGGTCCTATGGCTACACCTTC. Translated: CASSRDQGSYGYTF.

CDR3 in amino acids: CASSLMETDTQYF. CDR3 DNA sequence: TGTGCCAGCAGCTTAATGGAGACAGATACGCAGTATTTT. The chain combines TRBV7-3 with TRBJ2-3; no definite D call. The CDR3 has 13 amino acids. Germline V gene data show CDR1 as SGHTA and CDR2 as FQGTGA. V lost 1 base, J lost 3 bases, and 5 bases lay in between.

This clone was found once. J is TRBJ2-3 and V is TRBV27, with TRBD1 matching over 9 bases. The CDR3 runs 17 residues. Looked up from germline, CDR1 is MNHEY and CDR2 is SMNVEV (reference sequence). The ends lost 6 bases at V and 4 bases at J; junction bases unmatched: 14. This CDR3 is CASSILAGTGLADTQYF. As DNA, the CDR3 is TGTGCCAGCAGCATCCTCGCCGGGACAGGGTTGGCAGATACGCAGTATTTT.

This chain uses TRBV28 with TRBJ2-7; D gene ambiguous. The germline V gene has CDR1 MDHEN and CDR2 SYDVKM. This CDR3 contains 11 residues. V gave up 5 bases and J gave up 4 bases, with 6 bases separating them. CDR3 amino acids: CASSSPYEQYF. For the CDR3, the DNA is TGTGCCAGCAGTAGCCCTTACGAGCAGTACTTC.

The chain combines TRBV28 with TRBJ1-5; no reliable D call. CDR1 is MDHEN and CDR2 is SYDVKM in the germline V gene. Trimming stripped 1 base from V and 5 bases from J, with 6 bases between. The CDR3 contains 13 residues. CDR3 protein: CASSLFLYQPQHF. CDR3 sequence (DNA): TGTGCCAGCAGTTTATTTTTATATCAGCCCCAGCATTTT.

CDR3 protein: CASSLDPRLAGRYRYEQYF. The CDR3 nucleotides are TGTGCCAGCAGCTTAGACCCTCGACTAGCGGGGAGATATCGTTACGAGCAGTACTTC. V is TRBV7-9 and J is TRBJ2-7; 11 bases are a match to TRBD2. The CDR3 runs to 19 residues. Looked up from germline, CDR1 is SEHNR and CDR2 is FQNEAQ (reference sequence). V dropped 1 base and J dropped 4; count of bases not matched to a gene: 15.

This clone was seen more than once but under ten times. The rearrangement uses TRBV19 and TRBJ1-2; TRBD1 matches at 9 bases. V was clipped by 5 bases and J by 8 bases; unmatched bases: 9. Germline CDR1 and CDR2: LNHDA and SQIVND (reference sequence). The CDR3 has 14 residues. The CDR3 loop is CASSALDRGRGYTF. CDR3 nucleotide sequence: TGTGCCAGTAGTGCCTTGGACAGGGGCAGGGGCTACACCTTC.

This clone has only a few counts. The rearrangement uses TRBV30 and TRBJ2-6, with 8 positions matching TRBD1. This CDR3 is 16 amino acids long. The trim removed 7 bases at V and 3 bases at J, leaving 11 bases unmatched. The germline V gene has CDR1 GTSNPN and CDR2 SVGIG (reference sequence). The CDR3 DNA follows: TGTGCCTTCTCCTGGCAGGGGGCGAGTGGGGCCAACGTCCTGACTTTC. As protein: CAFSWQGASGANVLTF. Using reference TRBV30 and TRBJ2-6 for the parts outside the CDR3, the full variable domain is SQTIHQWPATLVQPVGSPLSLECTVEGTSNPNLYWYRQAAGRGLQLLFYSVGIGQISSEVPQNLSASRPQDRQFILSSKKLLLSDSGFYLCAFSWQGASGANVLTFGAGSRLTVL.

This chain connects TRBV7-9 to TRBJ2-2, with 8 bases matching TRBD2. V was pared by 8 bases and J by 0 bases, with 8 bases of the junction left unmatched. Germline CDR1 SEHNR, CDR2 FQNEAQ (reference sequence). This CDR3 is 16 amino acids long. This CDR3 is CASVTLSGANTGELFF. In DNA, the CDR3 is TGTGCCAGCGTTACCCTTAGCGGGGCGAACACCGGGGAGCTGTTTTTT. The whole variable domain, filled in from reference TRBV7-9 and TRBJ2-2, reads DTGVSQNPRHKITKRGQNVTFRCDPISEHNRLYWYRQTLGQGPEFLTYFQNEAQLEKSRLLSDRFSAERPKGSFSTLEIQRTEQGDSAMYLCASVTLSGANTGELFFGEGSRLTVL.

In its sample, this clone was seen a few times. The V and J genes are TRBV7-9 and TRBJ2-6, with a possible D match to TRBD2 (6 bases). This CDR3 is built from 19 residues. V gave up 4 bases and J gave up 1 base, with 20 bases separating them. Germline CDR1 SEHNR, CDR2 FQNEAQ (reference sequence). CDR3 DNA: TGTGCCAGCAGCTGGGGGGTTCCCAGGGAGGAATCTGGGGCCAACGTCCTGACTTTC. As protein: CASSWGVPREESGANVLTF.

The V call is TRBV7-8, the J call TRBJ2-7, with D possibly matching TRBD2 (6 bases). CDR3 length equals 14 residues. Germline lookup yields CDR1 SGHVS and CDR2 FQNEAQ. Deletions cut 2 bases from V and 2 bases from J, with 10 bases between. CDR3 sequence: CASSLSPSAYEQYF. The CDR3 DNA follows: TGTGCCAGCAGCTTATCCCCTAGCGCCTACGAGCAGTACTTC.

This chain connects TRBV24-1 to TRBJ2-1; 11 bases align to TRBD1. The V gene's germline CDR1 is KGHDR and CDR2 SFDVKD. The CDR3 spans 17 residues. V was clipped by 4 bases and J by 8 bases; unmatched bases: 12. The chain's CDR3 is CATSDRGADRGLDEQFF. As DNA, the CDR3 is TGTGCCACCAGTGACCGGGGGGCGGACAGGGGGCTCGATGAGCAGTTCTTC.

In its sample, this clone was seen once. This chain links TRBV18 with TRBJ2-1; 8 positions agree with TRBD1. Trimming cost V 8 bases and J 10 bases; bases outside gene matches: 4. This CDR3 has 11 residues. The germline gives CDR1 KGHSH, CDR2 LQKENI. The CDR3 coding sequence is TGTGCCAGCAAGACAGGGGAGGAGCAGTTCTTC. Its translation is CASKTGEEQFF.

This clone was seen only once. The chain links TRBV7-2 to TRBJ2-1; 14 bases match TRBD2. V was pared by 4 bases and J by 8 bases, with 10 bases of the junction left unmatched. The CDR3 sequence is 17 residues long. Germline lookup yields CDR1 SGHTA and CDR2 FQGNSA. The CDR3 nucleotides read TGTGCCAGCAGCTCGGGGACTAGCGGGAGTCGGAGCGATGAGCAGTTCTTC. The encoded protein is CASSSGTSGSRSDEQFF.

This clone was observed a few times. The V and J genes are TRBV7-2 and TRBJ2-7; 15 bases are shared with TRBD2. There are 15 residues in the CDR3. The trim removed 6 bases at V and 4 bases at J, leaving 4 bases unmatched. CDR1 is SGHTA and CDR2 is FQGNSA in the germline V gene. The CDR3 region is CASRTGTSGRYEQYF. In DNA form, the CDR3 reads TGTGCCAGCAGAACTGGGACTAGCGGGAGGTACGAGCAGTACTTC.

This clone was seen only once. CDR3 nucleotide sequence: TGTGCCAGCAGTTTATGGGCCGCGGGGATGAACACTGAAGCTTTCTTT. Protein product: CASSLWAAGMNTEAFF. The genes are TRBV28 and TRBJ1-1, with D hard to call. The V gene's germline CDR1 is MDHEN and CDR2 SYDVKM. This CDR3 has 16 amino acids. Trimming left V 0 bases short and J 0 bases short, with 11 bases between. The entire variable domain, with the rest obtained from reference TRBV28 and TRBJ1-1, is as follows: DVKVTQSSRYLVKRTGEKVFLECVQDMDHENMFWYRQDPGLGLRLIYFSYDVKMKEKGDIPEGYSVSREKKERFSLILESASTNQTSMYLCASSLWAAGMNTEAFFGQGTRLTVV.

The J gene is TRBJ1-5, the V gene TRBV6-5, with 7 nucleotides matching TRBD1. The CDR3 totals 13 residues. Germline V CDR1 and CDR2: MNHEY, SVGAGI. V lost 10 bases to trimming and J lost 5 bases; unmatched junction nucleotides: 8. The CDR3 loop is CATRDSTDQPQHF. In DNA form, the CDR3 reads TGTGCCACCAGGGACAGTACAGATCAGCCCCAGCATTTT.

This rearrangement joins TRBV6-5 to TRBJ2-1; TRBD2 matches 10 bases. With 0 bases clipped from V and 6 bases from J, the junction kept 5 bases outside the gene matches. The CDR3 totals 16 residues. Germline V lookup: CDR1 MNHEY, CDR2 SVGAGI. DNA of the CDR3: TGTGCCAGCAGTTACTCGATACTAGCGGGGACCAATGAGCAGTTCTTC. The encoded protein is CASSYSILAGTNEQFF.

The CDR3 loop is CASSLLAREGGETQYF. CDR3 nucleotide sequence: TGCGCCAGCAGCTTGTTGGCGCGGGAGGGCGGAGAGACCCAGTACTTC. This chain links TRBV5-1 with TRBJ2-5; TRBD2 matches 9 bases. The J segment lost 4 bases and the V segment lost 1 base, leaving 8 bases of the junction unmatched. The germline CDR1 and CDR2 sequences are SGHRS and YFSETQ. The length of the CDR3 is 16 residues.

The rearrangement uses TRBV9 and TRBJ1-5; maybe TRBD1 (5 bases). The CDR3 covers 11 residues. V lost 2 bases to trimming and J lost 8 bases, with 5 bases between them. CDR1 SGDLS and CDR2 YYNGEE come from the germline V gene. The chain's CDR3 is CASSVTEPQHF. CDR3 in DNA: TGTGCCAGCAGCGTGACAGAGCCCCAGCATTTT.